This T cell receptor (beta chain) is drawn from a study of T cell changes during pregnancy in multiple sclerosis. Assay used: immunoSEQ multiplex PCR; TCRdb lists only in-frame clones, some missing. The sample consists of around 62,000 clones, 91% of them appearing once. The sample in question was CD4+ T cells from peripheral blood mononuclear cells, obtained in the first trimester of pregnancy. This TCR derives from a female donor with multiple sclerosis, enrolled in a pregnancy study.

DNA of the CDR3: TGTGCCATCAGTGAAAATTCAGGTTTTGGTGGCTACACCTTC. Translation: CAISENSGFGGYTF. The genes are TRBV10-3 and TRBJ1-2; the D is unclear. The germline V gene encodes CDR1 ENHRY and CDR2 SYGVKD. V was clipped by 3 bases and J by 7 bases, with 15 bases between them. CDR3 length: 14 residues.